The 5 T cell receptor beta chains in this list originate from one sample, sequenced in a study of control samples from healthy donors and cancer patients. Here immunoSEQ multiplex PCR was the method, and the copy in TCRdb shows in-frame clones only, minus some. The profile shows around 51,000 clones, under 90% of them singletons. Sequencing input: blood. The receptors were gathered from a man aged 70-80 years in good health.

The rearrangement links TRBV11-3 to TRBJ2-7; D may correspond to TRBD1 or TRBD2 (5 bases each). The V gene lost 1 base and the J gene lost 2 bases, with 12 bases spanning the gap. The CDR3 extends over 15 amino acids. CDR1 and CDR2 from the germline V gene are SGHNT and YENEEA. CDR3 coding DNA: TGTGCCAGCAGCTTAGGGGGGACGGCTACCTACGAGCAGTACTTC. Its protein product is CASSLGGTATYEQYF. Variable domain in full (rest from reference TRBV11-3 and TRBJ2-7): EAGVVQSPRYKIIEKKQPVAFWCNPISGHNTLYWYLQNLGQGPELLIRYENEEAVDDSQLPKDRFSAERLKGVDSTLKIQPAELGDSAVYLCASSLGGTATYEQYFGPGTRLTVT.

V is TRBV5-5 and J is TRBJ1-2; D may be TRBD1 (6 bases). The CDR3 length is 15 residues. Trimming pared 2 bases from V and 0 bases from J, leaving 11 bases between. The germline gives CDR1 SGHKS, CDR2 YYEKEE (reference sequence). The CDR3 DNA is TGTGCCAGCAGCTTTGGGGGGCCGTCTAACTATGGCTACACCTTC. It encodes CASSFGGPSNYGYTF.

This clone was recorded only once. V is TRBV28 and J is TRBJ2-3; D tentatively fits TRBD1 or TRBD2 (6 bases each). Germline assignment: CDR1 MDHEN and CDR2 SYDVKM. CDR3 size: 13 residues. V dropped 4 bases and J dropped 5 bases, with 10 bases sitting between them. This CDR3 is CASSYREEDTQYF. The CDR3 coding sequence is TGTGCCAGCAGTTACAGGGAGGAAGATACGCAGTATTTT.

V and J are TRBV6-5 and TRBJ1-1; the D is unclear. V shed 0 bases and J shed 5 bases, with 10 bases lying between them. The length of the CDR3 is 14 residues. Germline CDR1 and CDR2: MNHEY and SVGAGI. CDR3 coding DNA: TGTGCCAGCAGTTACTCGGGCCTGGAGACTGAAGCTTTCTTT. It encodes CASSYSGLETEAFF.

This clone was observed once. This rearrangement joins TRBV6-5 to TRBJ2-2; D is uncertain. Deletions cut 0 bases from V and 6 bases from J, with 5 bases between. Germline V gene sequence: CDR1 MNHEY, CDR2 SVGAGI. CDR3 length: 13 residues. CDR3 DNA: TGTGCCAGCAGTTACTCGATAGCCGGGGAGCTGTTTTTT. Translating it yields CASSYSIAGELFF.